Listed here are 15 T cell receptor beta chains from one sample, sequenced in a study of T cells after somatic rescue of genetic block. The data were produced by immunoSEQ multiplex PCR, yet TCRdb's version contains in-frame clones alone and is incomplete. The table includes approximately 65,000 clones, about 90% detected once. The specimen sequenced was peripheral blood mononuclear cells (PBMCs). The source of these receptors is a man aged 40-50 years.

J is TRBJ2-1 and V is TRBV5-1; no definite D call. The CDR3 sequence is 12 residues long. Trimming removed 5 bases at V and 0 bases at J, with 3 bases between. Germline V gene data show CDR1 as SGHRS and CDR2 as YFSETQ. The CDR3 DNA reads TGCGCCAGCAGGAGCTCCTACAATGAGCAGTTCTTC. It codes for CASRSSYNEQFF.

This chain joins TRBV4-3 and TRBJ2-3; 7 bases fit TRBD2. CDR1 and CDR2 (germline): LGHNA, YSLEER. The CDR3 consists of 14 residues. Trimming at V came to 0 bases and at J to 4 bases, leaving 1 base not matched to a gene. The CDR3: CASSQETSADTQYF. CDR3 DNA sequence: TGCGCCAGCAGCCAAGAAACTAGCGCAGATACGCAGTATTTT.

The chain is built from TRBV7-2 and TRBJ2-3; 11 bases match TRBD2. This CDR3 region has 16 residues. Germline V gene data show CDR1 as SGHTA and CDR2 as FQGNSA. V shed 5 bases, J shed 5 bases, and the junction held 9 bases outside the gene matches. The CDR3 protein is CASSLAGTSGRDTQYF. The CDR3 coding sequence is TGTGCCAGCAGCCTCGCCGGGACTAGCGGCAGAGATACGCAGTATTTT.

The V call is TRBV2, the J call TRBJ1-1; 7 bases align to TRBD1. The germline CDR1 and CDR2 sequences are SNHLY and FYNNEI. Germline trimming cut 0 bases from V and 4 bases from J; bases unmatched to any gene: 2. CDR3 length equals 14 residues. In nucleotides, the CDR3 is TGTGCCAGCAGTGAAGCACAGGGGAGCACTGAAGCTTTCTTT. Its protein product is CASSEAQGSTEAFF.

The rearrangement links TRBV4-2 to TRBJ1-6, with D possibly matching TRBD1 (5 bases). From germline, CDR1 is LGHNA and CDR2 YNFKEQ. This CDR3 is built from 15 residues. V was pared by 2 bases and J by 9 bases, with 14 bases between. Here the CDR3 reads CASSQTQGEFSPLHF. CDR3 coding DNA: TGTGCCAGCAGCCAAACTCAGGGTGAGTTTTCACCCCTCCACTTT.

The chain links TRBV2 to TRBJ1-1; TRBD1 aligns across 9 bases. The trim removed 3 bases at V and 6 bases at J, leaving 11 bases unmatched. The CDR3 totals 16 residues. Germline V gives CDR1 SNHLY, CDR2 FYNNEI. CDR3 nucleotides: TGTGCCAGCAGTGATGGGACAGGGATCATAAACGCTGAAGCTTTCTTT. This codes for CASSDGTGIINAEAFF.

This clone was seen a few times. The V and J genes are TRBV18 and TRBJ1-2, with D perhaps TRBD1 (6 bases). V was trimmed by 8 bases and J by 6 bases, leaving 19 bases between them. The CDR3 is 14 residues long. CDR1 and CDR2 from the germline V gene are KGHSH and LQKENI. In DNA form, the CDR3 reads TGTGCCAGCACGTTGGGGGCCAGCGACAATGGCTACACCTTC. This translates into CASTLGASDNGYTF.

The DNA of the CDR3 is TGTGCCAGCAGCTTGTTACAGAACGAGCAGTACTTC. Translating it yields CASSLLQNEQYF. The chain uses TRBV5-6 and TRBJ2-7; no reliable D call. The CDR3 covers 12 residues. Germline loops: CDR1 SGHDT, CDR2 YYEEEE. V gave up 1 base and J gave up 5 bases, with 7 bases separating them.

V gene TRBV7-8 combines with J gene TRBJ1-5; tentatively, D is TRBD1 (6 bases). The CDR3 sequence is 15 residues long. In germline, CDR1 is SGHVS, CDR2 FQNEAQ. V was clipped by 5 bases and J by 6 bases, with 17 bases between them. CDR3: CASSTHQGPSQPQHF. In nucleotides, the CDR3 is TGTGCCAGCAGCACGCACCAGGGGCCAAGTCAGCCCCAGCATTTT.

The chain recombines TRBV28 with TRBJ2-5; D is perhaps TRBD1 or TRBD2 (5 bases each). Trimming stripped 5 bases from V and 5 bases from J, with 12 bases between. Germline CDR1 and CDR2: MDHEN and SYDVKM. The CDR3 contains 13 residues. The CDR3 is CASSIRGPETQYF. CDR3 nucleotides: TGTGCCAGCAGTATACGGGGACCTGAGACCCAGTACTTC. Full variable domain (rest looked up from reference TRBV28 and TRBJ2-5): DVKVTQSSRYLVKRTGEKVFLECVQDMDHENMFWYRQDPGLGLRLIYFSYDVKMKEKGDIPEGYSVSREKKERFSLILESASTNQTSMYLCASSIRGPETQYFGPGTRLLVL.

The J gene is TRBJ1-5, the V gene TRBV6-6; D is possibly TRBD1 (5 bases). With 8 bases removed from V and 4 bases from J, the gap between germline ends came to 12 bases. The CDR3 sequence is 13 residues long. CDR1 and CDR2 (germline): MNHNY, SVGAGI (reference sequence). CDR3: CASERGVNQPQHF. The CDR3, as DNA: TGTGCCAGCGAAAGGGGTGTAAATCAGCCCCAGCATTTT.

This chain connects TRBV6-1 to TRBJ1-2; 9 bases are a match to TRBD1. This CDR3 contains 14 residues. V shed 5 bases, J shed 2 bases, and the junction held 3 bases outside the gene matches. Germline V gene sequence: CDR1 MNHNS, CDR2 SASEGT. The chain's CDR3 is CASSPGQGNYGYTF. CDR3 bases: TGTGCCAGCAGTCCAGGACAGGGGAACTATGGCTACACCTTC.

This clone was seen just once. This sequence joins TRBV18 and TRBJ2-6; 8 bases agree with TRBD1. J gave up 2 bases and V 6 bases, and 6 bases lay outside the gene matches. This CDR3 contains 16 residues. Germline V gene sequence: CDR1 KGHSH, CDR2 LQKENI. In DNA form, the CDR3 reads TGTGCCAGCTCGCCGGACAGGGTGGCTGGGGCCAACGTCCTGACTTTC. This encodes CASSPDRVAGANVLTF.

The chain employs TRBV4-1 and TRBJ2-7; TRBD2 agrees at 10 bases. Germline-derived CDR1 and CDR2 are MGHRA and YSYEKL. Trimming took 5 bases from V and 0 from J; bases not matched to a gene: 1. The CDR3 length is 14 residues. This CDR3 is CASSTSGVSYEQYF. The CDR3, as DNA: TGCGCCAGCAGCACTAGCGGGGTCTCCTACGAGCAGTACTTC.

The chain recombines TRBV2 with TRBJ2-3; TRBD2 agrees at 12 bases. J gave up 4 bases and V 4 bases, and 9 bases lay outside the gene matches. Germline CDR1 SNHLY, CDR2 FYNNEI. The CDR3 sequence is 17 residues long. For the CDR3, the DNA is TGTGCCAGCAGTGGGGGACTAGCGGGTGTGGGGGCAGATACGCAGTATTTT. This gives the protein CASSGGLAGVGADTQYF.